This T cell receptor beta chain was sequenced during a study of shared clonotypes between healthy human individuals. V lost 0 bases to trimming and J lost 8 bases, with 9 bases between them. The CDR3 consists of 13 residues. CDR1 is SGHRS, CDR2 YFSETQ, per germline. General observations from the study: Measured sharing among donors was expected to vary with sequencing depth.

For this clone: Its antigen is not known.

Here immunoSEQ multiplex PCR was the method, and the copy in TCRdb shows in-frame clones only, minus some. The sample consists of around 2.5 million clones, approximately 93% of them appearing once. This TCR was sampled from a young man in good health. Some clones in this sample may be carry-over from other donors' samples. The chain links TRBV5-1 to TRBJ2-1; D might be TRBD2 (5 bases). Sequencing was carried out using naive CD4+ T cells from PBMCs. Subset denoted: CD45RA+ positively selected. The CDR3 DNA follows: TGCGCCAGCAGCTTGGACGGGAACGATGAGCAGTTCTTC. It specifies CASSLDGNDEQFF.